Following are 24 T cell receptor beta chains from one sample sequenced in a study of Graves' ophthalmopathy and Graves' hyperthyroidism. The authors amplified TCR beta CDR3 regions, and they did so from RNA transcripts for repertoire sequencing. RT-PCR was first run with HTBI primers, then multiplex PCR in a second round. TCRdb re-derived calls from the multiplex PCR reads in MiXCR, one entry per CDR3 protein. The table has roughly 400,000 distinct CDR3 sequences, roughly 14% seen once. Input material: peripheral blood. The receptors here all came from a woman aged 18-35 years with stable Graves' hyperthyroidism.

A note on this clonotype: A clone one base away is much larger, so this may be a read error. The chain combines TRBV12-3 or TRBV12-4 with TRBJ2-2; 10 nucleotides align to TRBD1. The CDR3 sequence is 14 residues long. In nucleotides, the CDR3 is TGTGTCGTCAGCACCGGGACAGGGGACGGGGAGCTGTTTTTT. This translates into CVVSTGTGDGELFF.

The sample holds many counts of this clonotype. V is TRBV6-5 and J is TRBJ1-5, with a weak D call TRBD1 (5 bases). The CDR3 is 14 amino acids. V lost 4 bases to trimming and J lost 7 bases, with 14 bases between them. Germline CDR1 MNHEY, CDR2 SVGAGI. The chain's CDR3 is CASSLRGPGQPQHF. In DNA, the CDR3 is TGTGCCAGCAGTTTAAGGGGCCCGGGCCAGCCCCAGCATTTT.

J is TRBJ2-5 and V is TRBV24-1; a weak D match, TRBD1 (5 bases). The germline V gene encodes CDR1 KGHDR and CDR2 SFDVKD. The CDR3 is 13 residues long. With 11 bases removed from V and 6 bases from J, the gap between germline ends came to 18 bases. The DNA for the CDR3 is TGTGCCATGCAGGGTCCTGGGAAAAAGACCCAGTACTTC. Translating gives CAMQGPGKKTQYF.

This clonotype occurred many times. The V gene is TRBV15, the J gene TRBJ1-2; 9 bases are shared with TRBD1. Germline loops: CDR1 LNHNV, CDR2 YYDKDF (reference sequence). The CDR3 consists of 16 residues. Trimming cost V 0 bases and J 6 bases; bases outside gene matches: 8. The CDR3 sequence: CATSREGTGFNDGYTF. In nucleotides, the CDR3 is TGTGCCACCAGCAGAGAGGGGACAGGGTTTAATGATGGCTACACCTTC.

In regard to this clonotype: This could be a read error, since a much larger clone is one nucleotide away. The CDR3 DNA follows: TGTGCCAGCAGCTTGGGGACTAGCGAACCAACAGCTAACGAGCAGTACTTC. Its translation is CASSLGTSEPTANEQYF. This chain links TRBV5-6 with TRBJ2-7; 9 bases match TRBD2. V was clipped by 0 bases and J by 5 bases; unmatched bases: 12. Germline lookup yields CDR1 SGHDT and CDR2 YYEEEE. The CDR3 length is 17 residues.

This clonotype was observed a handful of times. The chain carries TRBV3-1 and TRBJ1-1, with D possibly matching TRBD1 (5 bases). Germline CDR1 LGHDT, CDR2 YNNKEL (reference sequence). V lost 4 bases and J 1 base, leaving 16 bases between the germline ends. The length of the CDR3 is 16 residues. The CDR3 DNA sequence: TGTGCCAGCAGCCCTCACCCGGGACGGCGGAACACTGAAGCTTTCTTT. Protein sequence: CASSPHPGRRNTEAFF.

This clonotype appeared a few times. The V gene is TRBV5-6, the J gene TRBJ1-1; D is perhaps TRBD1 (6 bases). Trimming left V 1 base short and J 4 bases short, with 14 bases between. CDR1 SGHDT and CDR2 YYEEEE come from the germline V gene. CDR3 length: 15 amino acids. The CDR3 coding sequence is TGTGCCAGCAGCTTGTCGGGGGCGACCGGCACTGAAGCTTTCTTT. Protein: CASSLSGATGTEAFF.

This clonotype was recorded at least ten times. The chain is built from TRBV6-5 and TRBJ1-1; no firm D call. V lost 6 bases and J 4 bases, leaving 9 bases between the germline ends. CDR3 length: 12 residues. CDR1 is MNHEY and CDR2 is SVGAGI in the germline V gene. DNA for the CDR3: TGTGCCAGCAGATCCGGTACCACTGAAGCTTTCTTT. This translates into CASRSGTTEAFF.

This clonotype was recorded many times. The chain is built from TRBV2 and TRBJ2-7; 12 positions match TRBD2. The CDR3 has 15 amino acids. The V and J ends lost 6 bases and 1 base, in that order; junction bases with no gene match: 4. The germline V gene encodes CDR1 SNHLY and CDR2 FYNNEI. The CDR3 protein is CASSETSGGSYEQYF. The CDR3 bases are TGTGCCAGCAGCGAGACTAGCGGGGGTTCCTACGAGCAGTACTTC. Full variable domain (rest looked up from reference TRBV2 and TRBJ2-7): EPEVTQTPSHQVTQMGQEVILRCVPISNHLYFYWYRQILGQKVEFLVSFYNNEISEKSEIFDDQFSVERPDGSNFTLKIRSTKLEDSAMYFCASSETSGGSYEQYFGPGTRLTVT.

In this sample, this clonotype turned up many times. This chain joins TRBV6-2 or TRBV6-3 and TRBJ2-5; D perhaps matches TRBD2 (6 bases). V was pared by 2 bases and J by 2 bases, with 12 bases between. Germline CDR1 and CDR2: MNHEY and SVGEGT. This CDR3 region has 15 residues. CDR3 nucleotides: TGTGCCAGCAGTTACGTCGGGGGAGGTCAAGAGACCCAGTACTTC. Residues: CASSYVGGGQETQYF.

This clonotype was recorded at least ten times. The gene calls are TRBV24-1 and TRBJ2-7; the match to TRBD1 covers 7 bases. The CDR3 runs 14 residues. The trim removed 5 bases at V and 2 bases at J, leaving 5 bases unmatched. Germline-derived CDR1 and CDR2 are KGHDR and SFDVKD. CDR3 bases: TGTGCCACCAGTGGTAGGGACAGTACCTACGAGCAGTACTTC. Translating gives CATSGRDSTYEQYF.

This clonotype was counted only a few times. V and J are TRBV13 and TRBJ1-5; 7 bases agree with TRBD1. From germline, CDR1 is PRHDT and CDR2 FYEKMQ (reference sequence). The CDR3 has 14 residues. V dropped 5 bases and J dropped 6; count of bases not matched to a gene: 7. CDR3 sequence reads: CASSTGVLGQPQHF. DNA for the CDR3: TGTGCCAGCAGCACAGGGGTGCTGGGTCAGCCCCAGCATTTT.

This clonotype was picked up many times. For the CDR3, the DNA is TGTGCCAGCAGGACCCGCAATCAGCCCCAGCATTTT. Translated: CASRTRNQPQHF. The gene calls are TRBV27 and TRBJ1-5; D not resolved. Trimming left V 6 bases short and J 2 bases short, with 5 bases between. Per the germline V gene, CDR1 is MNHEY and CDR2 is SMNVEV (reference sequence). This CDR3 has 12 residues.

This clonotype was detected ten times or more. This chain links TRBV5-6 with TRBJ2-5, with 8 bases identical to TRBD1. Losses at the gene ends were 4 bases for V and 2 bases for J; bases not matched to a gene: 7. This CDR3 is 15 amino acids long. Germline assignment: CDR1 SGHDT and CDR2 YYEEEE. Here the CDR3 DNA reads TGTGCCAGCAGCCCTGACGGGACAGGTCAAGAGACCCAGTACTTC. This encodes CASSPDGTGQETQYF.

This clonotype was seen ten or more times. The chain links TRBV12-3 or TRBV12-4 to TRBJ1-1; no reliable D call. V was shortened by 6 bases and J by 0 bases, with 11 bases between the two germline ends. The CDR3 covers 14 residues. CDR3 DNA sequence: TGTGCCAGCAGCCTTGATGTTATGAACACTGAAGCTTTCTTT. It translates to CASSLDVMNTEAFF.

This clonotype was picked up many times. At one boundary the junction diverges from the germline segment, which might be a read error. The chain is built from TRBV7-7 and TRBJ2-5; 7 nucleotides align to TRBD1. CDR3 length: 13 amino acids. Germline V gives CDR1 SSHAT, CDR2 FNYEAQ (reference sequence). The CDR3 loop is CASSPGTAGTQYF. The CDR3 coding sequence is TGTGCTAGCAGCCCGGGGACAGCCGGGACCCAGTACTTC.

In its sample, this clonotype was seen many times. The chain joins TRBV6-1 to TRBJ1-1; D gene ambiguous. The V end lost 6 bases, the J end lost 1 base, and 12 bases lay between the germline ends. CDR3 length equals 14 residues. Per the germline V gene, CDR1 is MNHNS and CDR2 is SASEGT. CDR3 bases: TGTGCCAGCAGCCCTCTTGGGGAGAACACTGAAGCTTTCTTT. The encoded protein is CASSPLGENTEAFF.

This clonotype has a handful of counts. The chain couples TRBV5-5 to TRBJ2-5, with 8 bases lining up with TRBD2. Germline CDR1 reads SGHKS; CDR2 reads YYEKEE (reference sequence). V shed 1 base and J 5 bases; nucleotides not matched to a gene: 7. CDR3 length: 15 amino acids. The CDR3 sequence is CASSLSAGGVETQYF. CDR3 DNA: TGTGCCAGCAGCTTGAGTGCGGGGGGTGTGGAGACCCAGTACTTC.

There are many counts of this clonotype. This chain connects TRBV18 to TRBJ1-6; 7 bases line up with TRBD1. The V segment lost 2 bases and the J segment 10 bases; nucleotides outside the gene matches: 11. This CDR3 has 16 residues. The germline gives CDR1 KGHSH, CDR2 LQKENI. As DNA, the CDR3 is TGTGCCAGCTCACCAGGGATCACAGGGGTAGGGTCACCCCTCCACTTT. Protein product: CASSPGITGVGSPLHF.

V usage is TRBV19 and J usage is TRBJ2-5; 7 bases match TRBD2. The germline CDR1 and CDR2 sequences are LNHDA and SQIVND (reference sequence). The length of the CDR3 is 18 residues. The junction had 15 bases not matched to a gene; V was cut back by 0 bases and J by 5 bases. CDR3 region: CASSIDKYGRPGLETQYF. The CDR3 nucleotides are TGTGCCAGTAGTATAGATAAGTACGGGAGGCCGGGCTTGGAGACCCAGTACTTC.

The chain employs TRBV4-2 and TRBJ2-5; D is tentatively TRBD1 or TRBD2 (6 bases each). Germline CDR1 LGHNA, CDR2 YNFKEQ. Trimming cost V 7 bases and J 5 bases, with 20 bases left between them. The CDR3 spans 15 residues. The CDR3 region is CASKAKIGGRETQYF. The CDR3 DNA reads as TGTGCCAGCAAAGCCAAAATTGGGGGGCGGGAGACCCAGTACTTC.

The V and J genes are TRBV7-9 and TRBJ1-1; a possible D gene is TRBD1 (5 bases). Per the germline V gene, CDR1 is SEHNR and CDR2 is FQNEAQ (reference sequence). Between the trimmed V and J ends, which lost 3 bases and 4 bases, there was a span of 12 bases. This CDR3 is built from 14 residues. CDR3 amino acids: CASSLGRPGTEAFF. In nucleotides, the CDR3 is TGTGCCAGCAGCTTGGGACGTCCGGGCACTGAAGCTTTCTTT.

A word on this clonotype: An end of the junction does not agree with germline; a read error may underlie this. The chain employs TRBV2 and TRBJ1-1; TRBD1 might be the D (6 bases). This CDR3 region has 14 residues. Per germline, CDR1 SNHLY and CDR2 FYNNEI. Written as DNA, the CDR3 is TGTGCCATCAGTGAAACAGGGTTGAACACTGAAGCTTTCTTT. This codes for CAISETGLNTEAFF.

This clonotype was seen at least ten times. This sequence joins TRBV6-6 and TRBJ2-4, with TRBD2 matching 10 bases. Germline V gene sequence: CDR1 MNHNY, CDR2 SVGAGI (reference sequence). Losses at the gene ends were 4 bases for V and 0 bases for J; bases not matched to a gene: 21. The CDR3 runs to 22 residues. CDR3 sequence: CASSSSQGSGLAGVLAKNIQYF. The CDR3 DNA reads TGTGCCAGCAGTTCCTCCCAGGGCAGCGGGCTAGCGGGGGTTCTAGCCAAAAACATTCAGTACTTC.